This TCR beta chain is from a study of T cells in Graves' hyperthyroidism and ophthalmopathy. For the study at large: Once the initial diagnosis was made, peripheral blood was obtained before any treatment.

Germline V gene data show CDR1 as SGHTA and CDR2 as FQGNSA. There are 15 residues in the CDR3. Germline trimming cut 5 bases from V and 5 bases from J; bases unmatched to any gene: 11. Subjects aged 18 to 65 presented with newly diagnosed hyperthyroidism of less than 2 months' duration. TCR beta CDR3 regions were amplified from RNA transcripts. HTBI primers were the set used in a first-round RT-PCR of the TCR CDR3. TCRdb independently ran MiXCR on the multiplex PCR reads; one entry per CDR3 protein. This table holds approximately 330,000 distinct CDR3 sequences, over 15% found once. This clonotype was picked up a small number of times.

This receptor was taken from a woman aged 50 to 65 with Graves' hyperthyroidism. Sequencing was done on a sample of blood. The chain carries TRBV7-2 and TRBJ2-5; 7 bases map to TRBD2. The CDR3 spells CASSPGTTWGETQYF. The CDR3 nucleotides are TGTGCCAGCAGCCCGGGGACTACCTGGGGCGAGACCCAGTACTTC.